This TCR beta chain was sequenced in a study of Ad26.COV2.S vaccination and SARS-CoV-2 variants. Background on the study: Once or twice, 56 days apart, Ad26.COV2.S was delivered intramuscularly.

As concerns this clone: The antigen remains unidentified.

Overall study results and limits: Assessments of TCR breadth and depth may have underestimated the total T cell responses.

Treatment specified: 15 to 20 received Ad26.COV2.S at low or high dose, single or two shots; about 5 received placebo; per-sample allocation not given. Repertoires come from day 63 after the first vaccine or placebo injection. This CDR3 region has 11 residues. The junction had 5 bases not matched to a gene; V was cut back by 6 bases and J by 10 bases. CDR1 and CDR2 (germline): DFQATT, SNEGSKA (reference sequence). Data came from immunoSEQ multiplex PCR; TCRdb stores just in-frame clones and leaves some out. The sample consists of around 270,000 clones, roughly 89% of them appearing once. Sequenced material: peripheral blood, taken in a trial of Ad26.COV2.S vaccine versus placebo. The V gene is TRBV20-1, the J gene TRBJ1-1; 10 nucleotides match TRBD1. The TCR originated in a person aged 18-60 years who received the Ad26.COV2.S COVID-19 vaccine or a placebo. The CDR3 nucleotides are TGCAGTGCCCCCAGGACAGGGGGAGCTTTCTTT. Protein product: CSAPRTGGAFF.